The clone carrying this TCR beta chain was found many times. The antigen is undetermined. The CDR3 runs to 14 residues. V shed 5 bases and J 3 bases; nucleotides not matched to a gene: 5. It was by quantitative 5'-RACE with molecular barcodes that TCR beta libraries were made. TCRdb fed the 5' RACE reads into MiXCR, producing one record per CDR3 protein. This repertoire shows 400,000 to 450,000 distinct CDR3 sequences, roughly a sixth found once; its top ten account for over 1%. This sample was included in a study of CD8 T cells in ankylosing spondylitis. Study-level results: Disease-linked clones bore a CD8+ phenotype and were relatively rare in peripheral blood. Made up of eight highly homologous variants, a TCR beta motif appeared characteristic of ankylosing spondylitis blood. From matched ankylosing spondylitis synovial fluid, disease-linked clones were reportedly recovered at significantly enriched levels. In reactive arthritis synovial fluid and blood, some motif variants had been reported before.

V usage is TRBV12-3 or TRBV12-4 and J usage is TRBJ2-3; TRBD1 matches at 7 bases. What was sequenced was blood, either unsorted or a sorted T cell fraction (not recorded which). This TCR derives from a male donor with ankylosing spondylitis. The CDR3 here is CASSHRQGTDTQYF. CDR3 coding DNA: TGTGCCAGCAGTCATAGACAGGGAACAGATACGCAGTATTTT.